This TCR beta chain emerged from a study of lymphopenia after photon versus proton radiotherapy. Trimming at V came to 1 base and at J to 8 bases, leaving 5 bases not matched to a gene. CDR1 SGHNT and CDR2 YENEEA come from the germline V gene. CDR3 length equals 14 residues. Study outcomes and limitations: After lymphocyte nadir, photon-treated repertoires showed oligoclonal expansion, especially CD8+ Temra. Relative stability marked proton patients; photon patients lost diversity and naive cells.

Generated by immunoSEQ multiplex PCR, the TCRdb table keeps only in-frame clones and is missing some. This table holds over 55,000 clones, about 89% found once. Of note for this clone: The antigen remains undetermined.

This TCR was recovered from a man older than 75 with esophageal cancer. The chain uses TRBV11-3 and TRBJ2-1; TRBD2 matches 7 bases. Source: peripheral blood, taken from a patient treated with proton-based radiotherapy. CDR3 sequence: CASSLGTSLYEQFF. For the CDR3, the DNA is TGTGCCAGCAGCTTAGGGACTAGTCTGTATGAGCAGTTCTTC.